This TCR beta chain came from a study of shared clonotypes between healthy human individuals. CD45RO-negative CD8 cells positively selected for CCR7 made up the naive population, which excluded terminally differentiated effector memory CD45RA+ cells. The donors, healthy adults who were HIV-negative, had experienced no recent acute infections or vaccinations. The CDR3 consists of 14 residues. The germline CDR1 and CDR2 sequences are SGHTA and FQGNSA. Trimming removed 3 bases from V and 8 bases from J, with 14 bases in between. Assay execution proceeded at the deep level. TCRdb keeps only in-frame clones here, not all; method: immunoSEQ multiplex PCR. The table records roughly 570,000 clones, nearly 98% of them present only once.

This chain connects TRBV7-2 to TRBJ2-1; maybe TRBD1 (5 bases). The specimen was naive CD8+ T cells sorted from blood. The source is a man aged 25-40 years in good health. Here the CDR3 DNA reads TGTGCCAGCAGCTTCACAGGTACCCCTTATGAGCAGTTCTTC. Residues: CASSFTGTPYEQFF.